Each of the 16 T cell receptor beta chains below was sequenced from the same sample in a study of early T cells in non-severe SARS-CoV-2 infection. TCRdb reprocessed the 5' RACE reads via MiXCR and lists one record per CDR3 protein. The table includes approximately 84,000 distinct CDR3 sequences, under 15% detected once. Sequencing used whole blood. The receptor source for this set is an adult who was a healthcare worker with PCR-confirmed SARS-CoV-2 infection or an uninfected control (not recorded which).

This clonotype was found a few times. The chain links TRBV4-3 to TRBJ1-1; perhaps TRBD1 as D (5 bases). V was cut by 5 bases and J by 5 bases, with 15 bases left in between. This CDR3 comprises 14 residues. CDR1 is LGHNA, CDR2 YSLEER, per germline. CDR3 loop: CASSAQGEETEAFF. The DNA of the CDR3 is TGCGCCAGCAGCGCCCAGGGAGAGGAGACTGAAGCTTTCTTT.

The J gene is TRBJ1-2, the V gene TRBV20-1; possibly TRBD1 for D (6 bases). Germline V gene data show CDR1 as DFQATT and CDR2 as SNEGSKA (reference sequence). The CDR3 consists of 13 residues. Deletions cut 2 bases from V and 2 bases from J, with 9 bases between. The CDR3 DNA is TGCAGTGCTAGATACAGGGTGAACTATGGCTACACCTTC. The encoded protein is CSARYRVNYGYTF.

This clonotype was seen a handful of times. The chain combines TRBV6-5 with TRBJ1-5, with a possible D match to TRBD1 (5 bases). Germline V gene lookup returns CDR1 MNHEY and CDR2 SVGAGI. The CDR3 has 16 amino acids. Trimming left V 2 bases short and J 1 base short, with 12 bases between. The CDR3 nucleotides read TGTGCCAGCAGTTACGCGGGACCCCAGAGCAATCAGCCCCAGCATTTT. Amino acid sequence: CASSYAGPQSNQPQHF.

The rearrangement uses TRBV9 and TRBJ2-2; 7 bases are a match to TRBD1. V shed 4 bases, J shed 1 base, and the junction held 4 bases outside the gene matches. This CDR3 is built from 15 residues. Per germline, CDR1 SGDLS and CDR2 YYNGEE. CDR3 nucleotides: TGTGCCAGCAGCTCGACAGGGCAGAACACCGGGGAGCTGTTTTTT. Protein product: CASSSTGQNTGELFF.

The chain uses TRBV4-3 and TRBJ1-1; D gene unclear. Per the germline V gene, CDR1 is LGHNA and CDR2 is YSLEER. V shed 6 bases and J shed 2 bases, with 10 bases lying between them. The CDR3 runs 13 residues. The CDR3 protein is CASRVTENTEAFF. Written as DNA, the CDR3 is TGCGCCAGCAGGGTAACAGAAAACACTGAAGCTTTCTTT.

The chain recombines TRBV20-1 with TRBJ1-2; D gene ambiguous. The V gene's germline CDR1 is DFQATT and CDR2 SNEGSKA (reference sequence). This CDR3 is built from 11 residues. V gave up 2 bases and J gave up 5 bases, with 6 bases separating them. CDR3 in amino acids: CSARRDYGYTF. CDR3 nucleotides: TGCAGTGCTAGACGGGATTATGGCTACACCTTC.

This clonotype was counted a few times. The CDR3 here is CASSFGRAGELFF. The CDR3 region has the DNA TGTGCCAGCAGCTTTGGAAGGGCCGGGGAGCTGTTTTTT. The V call is TRBV7-6, the J call TRBJ2-2; the D is unclear. The CDR3 has 13 amino acids. CDR1 is SGHVS and CDR2 is FNYEAQ in the germline V gene. V dropped 3 bases and J dropped 6 bases, with 8 bases sitting between them.

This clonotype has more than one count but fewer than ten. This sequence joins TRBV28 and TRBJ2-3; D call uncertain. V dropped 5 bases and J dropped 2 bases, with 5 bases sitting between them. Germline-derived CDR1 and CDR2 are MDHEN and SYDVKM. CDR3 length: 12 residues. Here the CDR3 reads CASSTITDTQYF. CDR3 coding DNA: TGTGCCAGCAGTACCATCACAGATACGCAGTATTTT.

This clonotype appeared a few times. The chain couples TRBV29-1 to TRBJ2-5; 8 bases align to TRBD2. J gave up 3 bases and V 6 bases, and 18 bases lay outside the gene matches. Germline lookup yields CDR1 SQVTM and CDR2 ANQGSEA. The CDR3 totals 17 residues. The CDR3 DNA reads TGCAGCGTCGTGGGCAAAAAACTAGCGGAGCCTAAAGAGACCCAGTACTTC. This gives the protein CSVVGKKLAEPKETQYF.

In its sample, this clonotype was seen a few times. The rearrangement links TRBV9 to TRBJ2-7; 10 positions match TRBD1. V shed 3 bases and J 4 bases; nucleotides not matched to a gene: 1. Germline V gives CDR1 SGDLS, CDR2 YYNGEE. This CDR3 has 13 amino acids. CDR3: CASSGDRGYEQYF. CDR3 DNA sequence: TGTGCCAGCAGCGGGGACAGGGGTTACGAGCAGTACTTC.

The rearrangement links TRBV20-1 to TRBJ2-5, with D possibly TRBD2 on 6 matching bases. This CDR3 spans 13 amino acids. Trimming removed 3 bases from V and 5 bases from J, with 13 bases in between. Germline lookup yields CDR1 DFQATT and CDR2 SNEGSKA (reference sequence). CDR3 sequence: CSARAAGMETQYF. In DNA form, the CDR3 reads TGCAGTGCTAGGGCGGCGGGGATGGAGACCCAGTACTTC.

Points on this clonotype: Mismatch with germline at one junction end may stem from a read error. CDR3 DNA sequence: TGTGCCAGCAGTGCTGAACTAGTGAACACTGAAGTTTTCTTT. Its translation is CASSAELVNTEVFF. The rearrangement links TRBV6-1 to TRBJ1-1; D unclear. Germline V gene data show CDR1 as MNHNS and CDR2 as SASEGT. The CDR3 is made up of 14 amino acids.

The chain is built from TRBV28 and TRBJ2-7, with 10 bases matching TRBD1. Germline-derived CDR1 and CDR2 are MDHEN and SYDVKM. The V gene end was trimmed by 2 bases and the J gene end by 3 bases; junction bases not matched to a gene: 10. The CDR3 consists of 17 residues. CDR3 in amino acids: CASSLVLGGQGLYEQYF. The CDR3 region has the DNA TGTGCCAGCAGTTTAGTTCTGGGGGGACAGGGGCTCTACGAGCAGTACTTC.

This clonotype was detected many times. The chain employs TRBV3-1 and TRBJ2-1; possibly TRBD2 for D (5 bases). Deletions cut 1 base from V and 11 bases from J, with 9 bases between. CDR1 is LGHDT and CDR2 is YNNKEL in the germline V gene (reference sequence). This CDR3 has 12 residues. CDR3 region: CASSQGRGKQFF. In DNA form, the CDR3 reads TGTGCCAGCAGCCAAGGACGGGGAAAGCAGTTCTTC.

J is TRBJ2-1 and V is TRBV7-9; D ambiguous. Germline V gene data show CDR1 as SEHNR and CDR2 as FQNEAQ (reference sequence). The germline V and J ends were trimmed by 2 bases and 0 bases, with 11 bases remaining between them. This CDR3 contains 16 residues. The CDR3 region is CASSLRSISSYNEQFF. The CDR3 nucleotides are TGTGCCAGCAGCTTACGGTCCATCAGCTCCTACAATGAGCAGTTCTTC.

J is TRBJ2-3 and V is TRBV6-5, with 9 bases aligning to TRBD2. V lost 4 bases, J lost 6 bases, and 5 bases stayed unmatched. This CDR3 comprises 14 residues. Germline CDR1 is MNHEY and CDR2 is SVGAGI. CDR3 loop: CASSFAGGRDTQYF. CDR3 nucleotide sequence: TGTGCCAGCAGTTTTGCGGGAGGGCGCGATACGCAGTATTTT.